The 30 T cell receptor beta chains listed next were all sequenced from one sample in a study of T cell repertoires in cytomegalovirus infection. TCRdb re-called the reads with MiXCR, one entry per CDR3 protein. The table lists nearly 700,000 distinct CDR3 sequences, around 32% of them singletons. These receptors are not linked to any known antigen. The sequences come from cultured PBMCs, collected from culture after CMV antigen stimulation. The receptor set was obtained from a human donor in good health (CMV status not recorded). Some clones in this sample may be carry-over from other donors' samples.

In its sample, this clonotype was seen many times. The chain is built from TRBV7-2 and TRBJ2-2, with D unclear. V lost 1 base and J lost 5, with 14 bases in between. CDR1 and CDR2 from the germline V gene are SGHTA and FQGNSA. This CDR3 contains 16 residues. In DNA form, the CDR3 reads TGTGCCAGCAGCTTAGAATACCGGGTTCGGACCGGGGAGCTGTTTTTT. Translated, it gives CASSLEYRVRTGELFF.

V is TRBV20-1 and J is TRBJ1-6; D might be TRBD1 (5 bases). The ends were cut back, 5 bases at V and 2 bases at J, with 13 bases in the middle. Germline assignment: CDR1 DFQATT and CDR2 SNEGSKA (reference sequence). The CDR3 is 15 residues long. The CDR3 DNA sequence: TGCAGTGCTGCGGCCCAGGGAACCTATAATTCACCCCTCCACTTT. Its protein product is CSAAAQGTYNSPLHF.

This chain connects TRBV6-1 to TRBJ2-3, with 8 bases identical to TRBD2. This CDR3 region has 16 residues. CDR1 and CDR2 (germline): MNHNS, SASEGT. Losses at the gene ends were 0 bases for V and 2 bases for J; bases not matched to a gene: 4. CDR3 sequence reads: CASSEALAGYTDTQYF. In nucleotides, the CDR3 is TGTGCCAGCAGTGAAGCGTTAGCGGGGTACACAGATACGCAGTATTTT.

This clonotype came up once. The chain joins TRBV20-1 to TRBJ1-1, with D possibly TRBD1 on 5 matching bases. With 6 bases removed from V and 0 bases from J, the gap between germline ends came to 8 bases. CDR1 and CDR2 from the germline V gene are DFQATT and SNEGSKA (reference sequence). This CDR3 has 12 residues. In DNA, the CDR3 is TGCAGTGCCGACAGCATGAACACTGAAGCTTTCTTT. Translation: CSADSMNTEAFF.

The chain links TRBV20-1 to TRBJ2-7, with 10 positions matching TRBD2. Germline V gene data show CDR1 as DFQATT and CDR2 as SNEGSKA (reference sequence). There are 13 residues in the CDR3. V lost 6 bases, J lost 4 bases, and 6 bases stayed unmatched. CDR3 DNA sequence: TGCAGTGCCAGCTCAGCGGGAGGGTACGAGCAGTACTTC. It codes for CSASSAGGYEQYF.

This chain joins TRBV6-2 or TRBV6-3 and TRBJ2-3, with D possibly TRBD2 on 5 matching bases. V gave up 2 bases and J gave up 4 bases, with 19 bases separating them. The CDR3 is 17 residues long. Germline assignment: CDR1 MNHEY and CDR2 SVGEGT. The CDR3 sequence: CASSYRTGRFRSDTQYF. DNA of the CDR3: TGTGCCAGCAGTTACCGGACGGGAAGGTTTCGGTCAGATACGCAGTATTTT.

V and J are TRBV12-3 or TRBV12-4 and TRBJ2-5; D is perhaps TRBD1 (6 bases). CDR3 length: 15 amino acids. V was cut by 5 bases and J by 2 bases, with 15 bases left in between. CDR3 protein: CASSATGTLQETQYF. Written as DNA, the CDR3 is TGTGCCAGCAGTGCAACCGGGACACTTCAAGAGACCCAGTACTTC.

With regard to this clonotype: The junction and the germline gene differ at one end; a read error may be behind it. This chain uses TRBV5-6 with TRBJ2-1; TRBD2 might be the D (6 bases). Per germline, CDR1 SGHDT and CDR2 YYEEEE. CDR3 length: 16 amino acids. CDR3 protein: CASTLVAEDSYNEQFF. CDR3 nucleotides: TGTGCCAGCACCTTGGTAGCGGAAGACTCCTACAATGAGCAGTTCTTC.

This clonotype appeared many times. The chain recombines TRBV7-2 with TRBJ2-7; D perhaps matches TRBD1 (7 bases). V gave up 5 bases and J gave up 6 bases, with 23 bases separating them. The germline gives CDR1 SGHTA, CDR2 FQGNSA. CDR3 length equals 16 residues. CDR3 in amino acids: CASSPYIGTAGGEQYF. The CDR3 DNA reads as TGTGCCAGCAGCCCATACATCGGGACAGCCGGGGGCGAGCAGTACTTC.

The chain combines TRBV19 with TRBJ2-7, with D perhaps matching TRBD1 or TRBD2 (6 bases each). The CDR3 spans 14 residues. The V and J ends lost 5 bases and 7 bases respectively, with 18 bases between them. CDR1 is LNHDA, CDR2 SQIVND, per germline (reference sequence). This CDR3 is CASSLLGGLREQYF. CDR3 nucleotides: TGTGCCAGTAGTCTCCTAGGGGGGCTTCGGGAGCAGTACTTC.

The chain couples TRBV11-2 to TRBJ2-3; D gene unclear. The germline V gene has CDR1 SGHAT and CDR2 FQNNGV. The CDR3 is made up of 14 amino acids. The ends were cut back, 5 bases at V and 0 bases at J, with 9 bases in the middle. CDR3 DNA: TGTGCCAGCAGCCCCGCCTTCAGCACAGATACGCAGTATTTT. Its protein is CASSPAFSTDTQYF.

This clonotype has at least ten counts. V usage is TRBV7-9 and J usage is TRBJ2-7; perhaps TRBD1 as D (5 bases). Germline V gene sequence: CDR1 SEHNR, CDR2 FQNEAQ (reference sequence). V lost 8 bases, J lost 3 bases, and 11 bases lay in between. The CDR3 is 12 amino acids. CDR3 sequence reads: CASGRQLYEQYF. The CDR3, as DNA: TGTGCCAGCGGTCGACAGCTCTACGAGCAGTACTTC. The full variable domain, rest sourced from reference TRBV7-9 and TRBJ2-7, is DTGVSQNPRHKITKRGQNVTFRCDPISEHNRLYWYRQTLGQGPEFLTYFQNEAQLEKSRLLSDRFSAERPKGSFSTLEIQRTEQGDSAMYLCASGRQLYEQYFGPGTRLTVT.

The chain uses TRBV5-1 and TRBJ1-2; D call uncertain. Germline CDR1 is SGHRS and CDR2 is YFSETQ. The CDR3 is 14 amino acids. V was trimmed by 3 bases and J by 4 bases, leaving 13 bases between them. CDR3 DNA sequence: TGCGCCAGCAGCTCGGAGGAGGATCGCTATGGCTACACCTTC. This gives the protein CASSSEEDRYGYTF.

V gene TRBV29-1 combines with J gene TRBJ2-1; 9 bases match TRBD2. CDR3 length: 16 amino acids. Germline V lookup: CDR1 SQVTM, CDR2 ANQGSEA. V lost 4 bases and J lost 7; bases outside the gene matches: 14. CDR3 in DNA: TGCAGCGTTGTGGGTTTGAGCGGGAGGTCGGGGAATGAGCAGTTCTTC. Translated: CSVVGLSGRSGNEQFF.

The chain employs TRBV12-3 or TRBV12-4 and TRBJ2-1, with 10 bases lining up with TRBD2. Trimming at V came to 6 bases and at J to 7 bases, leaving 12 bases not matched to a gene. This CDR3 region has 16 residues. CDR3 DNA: TGTGCCAGCAGATCCACGAGCGGGGGGGCTTGGAATGAGCAGTTCTTC. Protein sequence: CASRSTSGGAWNEQFF.

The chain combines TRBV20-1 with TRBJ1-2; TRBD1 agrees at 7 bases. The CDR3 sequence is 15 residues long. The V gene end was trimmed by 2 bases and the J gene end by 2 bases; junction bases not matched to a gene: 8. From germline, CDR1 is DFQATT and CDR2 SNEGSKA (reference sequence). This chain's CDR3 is CSARKNLGQNYGYTF. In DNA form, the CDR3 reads TGCAGTGCTAGAAAAAACTTGGGACAGAACTATGGCTACACCTTC.

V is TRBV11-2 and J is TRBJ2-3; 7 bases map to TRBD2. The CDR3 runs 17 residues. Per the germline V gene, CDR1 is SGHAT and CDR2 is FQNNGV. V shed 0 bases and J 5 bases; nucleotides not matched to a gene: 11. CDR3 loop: CASSLEASGVGGDTQYF. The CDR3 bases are TGTGCCAGCAGCTTAGAGGCTAGCGGAGTTGGTGGAGATACGCAGTATTTT.

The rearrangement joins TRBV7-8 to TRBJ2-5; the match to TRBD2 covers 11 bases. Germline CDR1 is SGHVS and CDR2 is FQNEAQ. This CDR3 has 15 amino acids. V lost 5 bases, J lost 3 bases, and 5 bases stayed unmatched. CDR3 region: CASSRGTSGEETQYF. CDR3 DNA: TGTGCCAGCAGCCGCGGGACTAGCGGTGAAGAGACCCAGTACTTC.

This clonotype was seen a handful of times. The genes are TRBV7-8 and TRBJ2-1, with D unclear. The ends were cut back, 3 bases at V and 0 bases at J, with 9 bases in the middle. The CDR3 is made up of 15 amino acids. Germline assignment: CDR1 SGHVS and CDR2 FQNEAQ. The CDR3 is CASSFLLRSYNEQFF. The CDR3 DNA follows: TGTGCCAGCAGCTTTCTACTACGCTCCTACAATGAGCAGTTCTTC.

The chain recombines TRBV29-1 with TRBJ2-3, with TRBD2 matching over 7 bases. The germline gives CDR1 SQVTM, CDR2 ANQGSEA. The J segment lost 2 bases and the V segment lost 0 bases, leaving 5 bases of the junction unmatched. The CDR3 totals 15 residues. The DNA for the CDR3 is TGCAGCGTTGAAGATCGGCTAGCGGCCACAGATACGCAGTATTTT. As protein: CSVEDRLAATDTQYF.

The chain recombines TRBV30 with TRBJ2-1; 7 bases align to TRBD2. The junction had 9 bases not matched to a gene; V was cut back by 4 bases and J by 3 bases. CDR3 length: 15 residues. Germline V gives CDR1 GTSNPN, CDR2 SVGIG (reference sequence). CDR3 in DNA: TGTGCCTGGATGAGCTCTAGCGGATTCTACAATGAGCAGTTCTTC. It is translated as CAWMSSSGFYNEQFF.

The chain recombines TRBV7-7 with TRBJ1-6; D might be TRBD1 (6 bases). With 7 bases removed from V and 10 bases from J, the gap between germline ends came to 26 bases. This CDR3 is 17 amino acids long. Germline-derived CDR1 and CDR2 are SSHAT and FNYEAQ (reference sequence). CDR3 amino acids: CASTNPGGAHEGSPLHF. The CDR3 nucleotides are TGTGCCAGCACCAACCCGGGGGGGGCCCATGAGGGGTCACCCCTCCACTTT.

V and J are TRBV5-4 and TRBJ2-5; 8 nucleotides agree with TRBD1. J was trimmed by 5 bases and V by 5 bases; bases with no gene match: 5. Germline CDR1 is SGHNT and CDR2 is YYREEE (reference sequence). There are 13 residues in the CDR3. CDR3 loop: CASRRQGWETQYF. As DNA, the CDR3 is TGTGCCAGCAGAAGACAGGGGTGGGAGACCCAGTACTTC.

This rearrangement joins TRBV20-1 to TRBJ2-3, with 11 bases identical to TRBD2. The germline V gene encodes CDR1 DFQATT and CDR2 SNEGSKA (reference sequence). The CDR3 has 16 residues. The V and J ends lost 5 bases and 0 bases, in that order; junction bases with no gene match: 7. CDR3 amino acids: CSARGLAEASTDTQYF. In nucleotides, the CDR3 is TGCAGTGCTCGGGGACTAGCGGAGGCTAGCACAGATACGCAGTATTTT.

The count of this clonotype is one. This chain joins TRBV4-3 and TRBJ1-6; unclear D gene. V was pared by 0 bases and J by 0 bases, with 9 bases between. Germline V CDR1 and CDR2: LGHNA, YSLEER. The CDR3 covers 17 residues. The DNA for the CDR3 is TGCGCCAGCAGCCAAGAGGACCGACGCTCCTATAATTCACCCCTCCACTTT. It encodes CASSQEDRRSYNSPLHF.

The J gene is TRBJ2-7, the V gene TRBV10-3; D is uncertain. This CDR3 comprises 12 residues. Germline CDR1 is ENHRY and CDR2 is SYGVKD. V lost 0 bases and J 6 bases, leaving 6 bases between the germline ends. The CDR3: CAISESSGEQYF. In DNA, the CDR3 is TGTGCCATCAGTGAGTCATCTGGCGAGCAGTACTTC.

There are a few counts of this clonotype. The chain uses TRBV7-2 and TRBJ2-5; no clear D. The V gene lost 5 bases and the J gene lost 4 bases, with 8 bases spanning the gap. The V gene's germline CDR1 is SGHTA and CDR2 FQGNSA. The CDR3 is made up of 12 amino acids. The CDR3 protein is CASSRPLETQYF. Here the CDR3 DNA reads TGTGCCAGCAGCCGCCCCCTAGAGACCCAGTACTTC.

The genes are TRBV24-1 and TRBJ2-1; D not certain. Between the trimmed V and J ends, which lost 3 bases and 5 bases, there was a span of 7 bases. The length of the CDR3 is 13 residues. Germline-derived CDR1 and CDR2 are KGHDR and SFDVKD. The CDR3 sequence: CATSDGSNNEQFF. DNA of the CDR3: TGTGCCACCAGTGATGGTTCGAACAATGAGCAGTTCTTC.

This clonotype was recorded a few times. CDR3: CASSLLQTEQYF. The DNA of the CDR3 is TGTGCCAGCAGCTTATTGCAGACCGAGCAGTACTTC. This chain joins TRBV7-6 and TRBJ2-7; D remains ambiguous. V was clipped by 2 bases and J by 6 bases, with 8 bases between them. Germline lookup yields CDR1 SGHVS and CDR2 FNYEAQ. The CDR3 totals 12 residues.

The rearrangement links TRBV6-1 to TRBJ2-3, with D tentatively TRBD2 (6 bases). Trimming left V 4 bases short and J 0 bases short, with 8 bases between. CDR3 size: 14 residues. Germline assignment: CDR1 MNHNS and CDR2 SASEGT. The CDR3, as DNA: TGTGCCAGCAGTGTAGGGACTAGCACAGATACGCAGTATTTT. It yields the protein CASSVGTSTDTQYF.